The 5 T cell receptor beta chains in this list originate from one sample, sequenced in a study of T cells in Graves' hyperthyroidism and ophthalmopathy. RNA transcripts provided the source from which TCR beta CDR3 regions were amplified. The TCR CDR3 was amplified in a first-round RT-PCR using the HTBI primer set. TCRdb re-derived calls from the multiplex PCR reads in MiXCR, one entry per CDR3 protein. Of 550,000 to 800,000 distinct CDR3 sequences in the sample, roughly 17% are singletons; the top ten hold around 15%. What was sequenced was blood. The source is a man aged 45-60 years with Graves' hyperthyroidism.

This clonotype was seen ten or more times. The chain has TRBV5-1 and TRBJ2-7; D is unresolved. Looked up from germline, CDR1 is SGHRS and CDR2 is YFSETQ. Deletions cut 4 bases from V and 0 bases from J, with 11 bases between. CDR3 length: 14 amino acids. This CDR3 is CASSPHTNSYEQYF. The CDR3 nucleotides read TGCGCCAGCAGCCCCCACACGAACTCCTACGAGCAGTACTTC.

V and J are TRBV19 and TRBJ2-7, with D perhaps being TRBD1 or TRBD2 (6 bases each). The V end was cut by 8 bases, the J end by 5 bases, with 16 bases between. Germline V gives CDR1 LNHDA, CDR2 SQIVND (reference sequence). The CDR3 is made up of 13 amino acids. The CDR3 here is CASLGGRDDEQYF. The CDR3 DNA is TGTGCCAGTTTGGGGGGCAGGGACGACGAGCAGTACTTC.

This clonotype was detected only a few times. The rearrangement links TRBV6-5 to TRBJ2-3; tentative D call: TRBD1 (5 bases). The CDR3 totals 15 residues. Germline V lookup: CDR1 MNHEY, CDR2 SVGAGI. V lost 3 bases and J lost 5, with 15 bases in between. The CDR3 DNA is TGTGCCAGCAGTTATATCACAGGACGTCGAGATACGCAGTATTTT. Translating gives CASSYITGRRDTQYF.

Regarding this clonotype: This may be a read error: a much more frequent sequence differs by one nucleotide. The chain couples TRBV27 to TRBJ1-1, with unresolved D. The CDR3 has 14 amino acids. The V gene's germline CDR1 is MNHEY and CDR2 SMNVEV (reference sequence). CDR3 sequence: CASSLWVAGTGAFF. DNA of the CDR3: TGTGCCAGCAGTTTATGGGTGGCGGGCACTGGAGCTTTCTTT.

The chain links TRBV7-9 to TRBJ2-5; D is unresolved. Germline V gene data show CDR1 as SEHNR and CDR2 as FQNEAQ (reference sequence). V lost 5 bases and J lost 2, with 15 bases in between. This CDR3 is 15 amino acids long. CDR3 sequence reads: CASSPHRLGQETQYF. CDR3 DNA: TGTGCCAGCAGCCCCCATCGATTGGGACAAGAGACCCAGTACTTC.